Presented here are 17 T cell receptor beta chains from one specimen sequenced in a study of spatial heterogeneity in lung cancer. Each CDR3 protein is one row after TCRdb ran MiXCR on the 5' RACE reads. The sample yields about 46,000 distinct CDR3 sequences, 10% to 15% seen once. Time point in this sample: blood at routine non-recurrence follow-up after resection. The source material was PBMCs, sampled at follow-up. Every receptor here comes from a male donor with early-stage non-small cell lung cancer.

This clonotype was seen many times. This CDR3 reads CASSPGGEMGTQYF. Here the CDR3 DNA reads TGCGCCAGCAGTCCGGGGGGCGAAATGGGGACCCAGTACTTC. The genes are TRBV5-1 and TRBJ2-5, with a weak D call TRBD2 (7 bases). V was pared by 5 bases and J by 7 bases, with 18 bases between. The germline V gene encodes CDR1 SGHRS and CDR2 YFSETQ. The CDR3 totals 14 residues.

This clonotype was seen at least ten times. The chain links TRBV6-5 to TRBJ2-3; 12 nucleotides align to TRBD2. Germline-derived CDR1 and CDR2 are MNHEY and SVGAGI. The V and J ends lost 0 bases and 4 bases, in that order; junction bases with no gene match: 5. This CDR3 spans 17 amino acids. The chain's CDR3 is CASSYSTLAGGSDTQYF. CDR3 sequence (DNA): TGTGCCAGCAGTTACTCGACACTAGCGGGGGGTTCAGATACGCAGTATTTT.

At least ten counts were recorded for this clonotype. The chain has TRBV12-3 or TRBV12-4 and TRBJ1-1; no clear D. The CDR3 length is 13 residues. Trimming stripped 7 bases from V and 9 bases from J, with 18 bases between. CDR3 amino acids: CASTTTLRTKAFF. In nucleotides, the CDR3 is TGTGCCAGCACCACGACTCTACGGACCAAAGCTTTCTTT.

The chain has TRBV9 and TRBJ2-7; 8 nucleotides line up with TRBD2. The germline V gene encodes CDR1 SGDLS and CDR2 YYNGEE. V shed 0 bases, J shed 3 bases, and the junction held 5 bases outside the gene matches. The CDR3 totals 15 residues. CDR3 amino acids: CASSVASGPNYEQYF. The CDR3 nucleotides read TGTGCCAGCAGCGTAGCTAGCGGGCCAAACTACGAGCAGTACTTC.

The gene calls are TRBV4-3 and TRBJ1-6, with D perhaps TRBD1 (5 bases). Germline loops: CDR1 LGHNA, CDR2 YSLEER. The CDR3 covers 14 residues. V shed 4 bases and J shed 5 bases, with 9 bases lying between them. Here the CDR3 DNA reads TGCGCCAGCAGCCTGACAGAGAATAATTCACCCCTCCACTTT. It is translated as CASSLTENNSPLHF.

This clonotype was detected ten times or more. This chain uses TRBV7-9 with TRBJ2-3, with 9 bases matching TRBD1. J lost 9 bases, V lost 6 bases, and 7 bases had no gene match. CDR1 is SEHNR and CDR2 is FQNEAQ in the germline V gene (reference sequence). The CDR3 is 13 amino acids. The CDR3 sequence is CASRSRDRVTQYF. CDR3 coding DNA: TGTGCCAGCAGAAGCCGGGACAGGGTGACGCAGTATTTT.

This clonotype was counted at least ten times. The chain has TRBV7-3 and TRBJ1-1; TRBD1 matches 8 bases. CDR1 is SGHTA and CDR2 is FQGTGA in the germline V gene. Unmatched junction bases numbered 12, after V lost 11 bases and J lost 1 base. The CDR3 is made up of 15 amino acids. CDR3 coding DNA: TGTGCCTCTCGGGGGACAGGAGCACAGAACACTGAAGCTTTCTTT. Translated: CASRGTGAQNTEAFF.

V gene TRBV29-1 combines with J gene TRBJ2-3; D is possibly TRBD1 (10 bases). V lost 6 bases and J 6 bases, leaving 34 bases between the germline ends. This CDR3 is built from 19 residues. CDR1 and CDR2 from the germline V gene are SQVTM and ANQGSEA. CDR3 sequence (DNA): TGCAGCGTGGCCATGGGACAGGGGCACCCTAGCGGGACGTCCGATACGCAGTATTTT. Amino acid sequence: CSVAMGQGHPSGTSDTQYF.

This clonotype was seen at least ten times. V and J are TRBV5-6 and TRBJ1-2; the D gene is possibly TRBD1 (6 bases). This CDR3 spans 13 amino acids. V lost 0 bases, J lost 7 bases, and 10 bases lay in between. Per germline, CDR1 SGHDT and CDR2 YYEEEE. The DNA for the CDR3 is TGTGCCAGCAGCTTGGTATTAGGGGGTGGCTACACCTTC. Residues: CASSLVLGGGYTF.

This clonotype was counted only a few times. The J gene is TRBJ2-5, the V gene TRBV20-1; unclear D gene. With 7 bases removed from V and 7 bases from J, the gap between germline ends came to 16 bases. Germline V gene data show CDR1 as DFQATT and CDR2 as SNEGSKA (reference sequence). The CDR3 spans 12 residues. The CDR3 reads CSVSDMYWTQYF. The CDR3 DNA reads TGCAGTGTTTCCGACATGTATTGGACCCAGTACTTC.

There are many counts of this clonotype. The limits of the CDR3 on the DNA are not certain, so only TCRdb's listed CDR3 is given. V usage is TRBV7-5 and J usage is TRBJ2-4; the table's D call TRBD2 went unverified against the DNA. TRBV7-5 is annotated as a pseudogene. The CDR3 length equals 17 residues, ends included. The CDR3 spells CISVSEAPSSGSDIQYF.

The V call is TRBV10-3, the J call TRBJ2-7; D is ambiguous. Between the trimmed V and J ends, which lost 7 bases and 0 bases, there was a span of 13 bases. CDR3 length equals 14 residues. Germline loops: CDR1 ENHRY, CDR2 SYGVKD. The CDR3 loop reads CAIMSRKSSYEQYF. The CDR3, as DNA: TGTGCCATCATGAGCCGTAAAAGCTCCTACGAGCAGTACTTC.

The CDR3, as DNA: TGTGCCAGCTCACCACCGATCCTAGGGGAGCAGTACTTC. Its protein is CASSPPILGEQYF. The chain combines TRBV18 with TRBJ2-7; D gene unclear. Trimming shortened V by 0 bases and J by 7 bases, and 10 bases separated the two germline ends. Germline-derived CDR1 and CDR2 are KGHSH and LQKENI. The CDR3 sequence is 13 residues long.

This clonotype was seen many times. The chain is built from TRBV19 and TRBJ1-2; D not resolved. Between the trimmed V and J ends, which lost 6 bases and 0 bases, there was a span of 11 bases. The CDR3 runs to 14 residues. Germline V CDR1 and CDR2: LNHDA, SQIVND (reference sequence). The CDR3 loop reads CASRDVPSNYGYTF. CDR3 coding DNA: TGTGCCAGTAGGGATGTTCCCTCTAACTATGGCTACACCTTC.

V is TRBV28 and J is TRBJ1-5, with D possibly matching TRBD1 (6 bases). The CDR3 has 14 amino acids. V gave up 6 bases and J gave up 7 bases, with 16 bases separating them. CDR1 and CDR2 from the germline V gene are MDHEN and SYDVKM. CDR3 protein: CASSRGGAFQPQHF. CDR3 nucleotides: TGTGCCAGCAGCCGCGGGGGGGCCTTCCAGCCCCAGCATTTT.

This clonotype was observed many times. V gene TRBV4-3 combines with J gene TRBJ1-2; possible D gene TRBD1, 6 bases. This CDR3 contains 16 residues. The V end was cut by 4 bases, the J end by 6 bases, with 21 bases between. Germline CDR1 reads LGHNA; CDR2 reads YSLEER. The CDR3 is CASSPVSGASGDGYTF. CDR3 nucleotide sequence: TGCGCCAGCAGCCCAGTGTCAGGGGCAAGCGGAGATGGCTACACCTTC.

This clonotype was seen many times. This rearrangement joins TRBV5-6 to TRBJ2-7, with D hard to call. The V and J ends lost 0 bases and 5 bases respectively, with 9 bases between them. The CDR3 is 13 residues long. Germline V CDR1 and CDR2: SGHDT, YYEEEE. DNA for the CDR3: TGTGCCAGCAGCTTGGACCCGGGTGACGAGCAGTACTTC. Encoded protein: CASSLDPGDEQYF.